These 19 T cell receptor beta chains came from one sample sequenced in a study of OX40 agonist ivuxolimab in advanced cancers. Using immunoSEQ multiplex PCR, the repertoire was profiled, and TCRdb retains in-frame clones only, with some absent. Seen here are approximately 42,000 clones, 88% observed once, and the top ten hold roughly 18%. The input for sequencing was CD4+ or CD8+ T cells sorted from blood, taken in a trial of the OX40 agonist ivuxolimab. Receptors were obtained from an adult with an advanced solid tumor such as melanoma, head and neck, liver or kidney cancer.

The rearrangement uses TRBV18 and TRBJ2-1; D may be TRBD1 (5 bases). Germline V gene data show CDR1 as KGHSH and CDR2 as LQKENI. V shed 3 bases and J shed 4 bases, with 13 bases lying between them. The CDR3 has 15 amino acids. Written as DNA, the CDR3 is TGTGCCAGCTCACCCACAGGCATTGGATACAATGAGCAGTTCTTC. The encoded protein is CASSPTGIGYNEQFF.

The J gene is TRBJ2-1, the V gene TRBV30; TRBD1 matches at 9 bases. Germline V gives CDR1 GTSNPN, CDR2 SVGIG (reference sequence). CDR3 length: 15 amino acids. After removal of 4 bases from V and 4 bases from J, the junction contained 8 bases not matched to a gene. DNA of the CDR3: TGTGCCTGGAATCCCGGGACAGGGCCTTACAATGAGCAGTTCTTC. Protein: CAWNPGTGPYNEQFF.

This clone was picked up one time. The rearrangement links TRBV5-4 to TRBJ2-5; D gene unclear. CDR1 is SGHNT, CDR2 YYREEE, per germline (reference sequence). This CDR3 spans 15 amino acids. V lost 3 bases, J lost 0 bases, and 12 bases lay in between. The chain's CDR3 is CASSSNDKYQETQYF. The CDR3 coding sequence is TGTGCCAGCAGCTCGAACGACAAGTACCAAGAGACCCAGTACTTC. Full variable domain (rest looked up from reference TRBV5-4 and TRBJ2-5): ETGVTQSPTHLIKTRGQQVTLRCSSQSGHNTVSWYQQALGQGPQFIFQYYREEENGRGNFPPRFSGLQFPNYSSELNVNALELDDSALYLCASSSNDKYQETQYFGPGTRLLVL.

The genes are TRBV9 and TRBJ2-3; D unclear. The V gene's germline CDR1 is SGDLS and CDR2 YYNGEE. V dropped 0 bases and J dropped 3 bases, with 14 bases sitting between them. This CDR3 is 16 amino acids long. The CDR3 spells CASSVAIGERTDTQYF. CDR3 DNA: TGTGCCAGCAGCGTAGCTATTGGGGAAAGGACAGATACGCAGTATTTT.

This clone has a count of ten or more. This chain joins TRBV7-8 and TRBJ2-1; D gene uncertain. V was shortened by 2 bases and J by 7 bases, with 6 bases between the two germline ends. The CDR3 consists of 12 residues. The germline V gene has CDR1 SGHVS and CDR2 FQNEAQ. The CDR3 sequence: CASSLNGNEQFF. CDR3 in DNA: TGTGCCAGCAGCTTAAACGGGAATGAGCAGTTCTTC.

Here the CDR3 reads CASSGTDRSSYEQYF. For the CDR3, the DNA is TGTGCCAGCAGCGGAACGGACAGGAGCTCCTACGAGCAGTACTTC. The chain is built from TRBV9 and TRBJ2-7, with 7 nucleotides matching TRBD1. The CDR3 has 15 amino acids. V lost 3 bases, J lost 0 bases, and 6 bases stayed unmatched. CDR1 is SGDLS, CDR2 YYNGEE, per germline.

V and J are TRBV19 and TRBJ2-5, with TRBD1 matching over 8 bases. This CDR3 is 15 amino acids long. Germline values: CDR1 LNHDA, CDR2 SQIVND (reference sequence). V was clipped by 1 base and J by 4 bases; unmatched bases: 5. DNA for the CDR3: TGTGCCAGTAGTATAGTGACAGGGGCGGCAGAGACCCAGTACTTC. It specifies CASSIVTGAAETQYF.

The chain carries TRBV18 and TRBJ2-7; weak D call: TRBD1 (6 bases). CDR1 is KGHSH, CDR2 LQKENI, per germline. This CDR3 is built from 16 residues. V dropped 3 bases and J dropped 0 bases, with 15 bases sitting between them. This chain's CDR3 is CASSPEDSNLSYEQYF. The CDR3 region has the DNA TGTGCCAGCTCACCCGAGGACAGCAACCTCTCCTACGAGCAGTACTTC.

The chain carries TRBV7-9 and TRBJ2-7; no clear D gene. The CDR3 runs to 13 residues. Germline lookup yields CDR1 SEHNR and CDR2 FQNEAQ (reference sequence). V was clipped by 5 bases and J by 5 bases, with 13 bases between them. The CDR3 nucleotides are TGTGCCAGCAGCCCCCCCCCAGACGACGAGCAGTACTTC. Amino acids: CASSPPPDDEQYF.

The gene calls are TRBV9 and TRBJ2-2; D is uncertain. Germline-derived CDR1 and CDR2 are SGDLS and YYNGEE. V dropped 2 bases and J dropped 7 bases, with 12 bases sitting between them. The CDR3 covers 14 residues. CDR3 amino acids: CASSVYLNGGELFF. The CDR3 nucleotides read TGTGCCAGCAGCGTCTACTTAAACGGCGGGGAGCTGTTTTTT.

This chain joins TRBV5-1 and TRBJ2-6, with 10 bases fitting TRBD1. Germline trimming cut 4 bases from V and 2 bases from J; bases unmatched to any gene: 3. Per the germline V gene, CDR1 is SGHRS and CDR2 is YFSETQ. The CDR3 length is 16 residues. The CDR3 is CASSTGTGAGANVLTF. In DNA form, the CDR3 reads TGCGCCAGCAGCACCGGGACAGGGGCTGGGGCCAACGTCCTGACTTTC.

The chain recombines TRBV4-3 with TRBJ1-1; D call uncertain. V shed 4 bases and J shed 1 base, with 7 bases lying between them. Per the germline V gene, CDR1 is LGHNA and CDR2 is YSLEER. The CDR3 consists of 13 residues. This CDR3 reads CASSRGWNTEAFF. The CDR3 nucleotides are TGCGCCAGCAGCCGAGGTTGGAACACTGAAGCTTTCTTT.

In this sample, this clone turned up once. This sequence joins TRBV5-1 and TRBJ1-5; D gene ambiguous. Germline V gives CDR1 SGHRS, CDR2 YFSETQ. This CDR3 comprises 11 residues. V was pared by 6 bases and J by 4 bases, with 5 bases between. In DNA form, the CDR3 reads TGCGCCAGCATAAAAAATCAGCCCCAGCATTTT. It encodes CASIKNQPQHF.

This rearrangement joins TRBV9 to TRBJ2-3, with 10 bases identical to TRBD2. The CDR3 contains 16 residues. Germline-derived CDR1 and CDR2 are SGDLS and YYNGEE. V lost 1 base, J lost 2 bases, and 4 bases stayed unmatched. The CDR3 loop is CASSVRAGGLTDTQYF. The CDR3 coding sequence is TGTGCCAGCAGCGTAAGAGCGGGGGGGCTCACAGATACGCAGTATTTT.

The chain recombines TRBV7-2 with TRBJ1-3, with a weak D call TRBD1 (6 bases). CDR3 length: 15 residues. Trimming took off 6 bases at V and 2 bases at J, with 14 bases between the two ends. Germline CDR1 and CDR2: SGHTA and FQGNSA. In DNA form, the CDR3 reads TGTGCCAGCAGACCCGACAGGACCCCTGGAAACACCATATATTTT. Residues: CASRPDRTPGNTIYF.

The rearrangement uses TRBV5-1 and TRBJ1-1; TRBD1 is a possible D gene (5 bases). Between the trimmed V and J ends, which lost 0 bases and 1 base, there was a span of 19 bases. The CDR3 length is 18 residues. Germline V lookup: CDR1 SGHRS, CDR2 YFSETQ. The CDR3 nucleotides read TGCGCCAGCAGCTTGGGGGGAATGACAGATGGAGGGAACACTGAAGCTTTCTTT. Encoded protein: CASSLGGMTDGGNTEAFF.

The V and J genes are TRBV5-1 and TRBJ2-7; D possibly uses TRBD1 or TRBD2 (5 bases each). The length of the CDR3 is 13 residues. Trimming took off 0 bases at V and 3 bases at J, with 7 bases between the two ends. Germline V gene data show CDR1 as SGHRS and CDR2 as YFSETQ. The CDR3 loop is CASSLDGGYEQYF. As DNA, the CDR3 is TGCGCCAGCAGCTTGGATGGGGGCTACGAGCAGTACTTC.

The chain is built from TRBV6-1 and TRBJ2-7; D gene ambiguous. V lost 7 bases and J 3 bases, leaving 16 bases between the germline ends. The length of the CDR3 is 14 residues. Germline V gives CDR1 MNHNS, CDR2 SASEGT. CDR3 sequence reads: CASTESDGDYEQYV. The CDR3 nucleotides read TGTGCCAGCACCGAATCGGACGGCGACTACGAGCAGTACGTC.

This chain links TRBV10-3 with TRBJ1-1, with TRBD1 as a possible D gene (5 bases). This CDR3 region has 15 residues. Germline V gene sequence: CDR1 ENHRY, CDR2 SYGVKD. Trimming stripped 0 bases from V and 3 bases from J, with 11 bases between. CDR3 protein: CAISESADRHTEAFF. The CDR3 DNA is TGTGCCATCAGTGAGTCGGCAGACAGACACACTGAAGCTTTCTTT.